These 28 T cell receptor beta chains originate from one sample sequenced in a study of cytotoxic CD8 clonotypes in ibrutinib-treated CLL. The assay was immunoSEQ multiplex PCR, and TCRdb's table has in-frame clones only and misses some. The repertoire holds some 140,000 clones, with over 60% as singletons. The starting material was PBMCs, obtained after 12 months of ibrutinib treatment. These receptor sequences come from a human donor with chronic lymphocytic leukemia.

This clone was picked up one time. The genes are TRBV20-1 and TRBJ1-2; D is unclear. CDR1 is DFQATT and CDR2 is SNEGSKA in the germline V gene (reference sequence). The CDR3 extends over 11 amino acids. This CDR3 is CSLNRLYGYTF. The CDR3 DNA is TGCTCGCTCAACAGATTATATGGCTACACCTTC.

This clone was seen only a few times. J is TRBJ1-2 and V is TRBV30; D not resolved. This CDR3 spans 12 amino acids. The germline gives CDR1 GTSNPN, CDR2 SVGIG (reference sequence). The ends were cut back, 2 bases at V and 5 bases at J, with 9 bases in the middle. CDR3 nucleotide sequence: TGTGCCTGGAGTAGGGTAGGGTATGGCTACACCTTC. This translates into CAWSRVGYGYTF.

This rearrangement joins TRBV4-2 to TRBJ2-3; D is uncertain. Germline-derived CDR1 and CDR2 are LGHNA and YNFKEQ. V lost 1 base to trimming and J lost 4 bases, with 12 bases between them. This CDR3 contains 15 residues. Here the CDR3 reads CASSQAGVPADTQYF. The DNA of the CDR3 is TGTGCCAGCAGCCAAGCTGGAGTTCCCGCAGATACGCAGTATTTT.

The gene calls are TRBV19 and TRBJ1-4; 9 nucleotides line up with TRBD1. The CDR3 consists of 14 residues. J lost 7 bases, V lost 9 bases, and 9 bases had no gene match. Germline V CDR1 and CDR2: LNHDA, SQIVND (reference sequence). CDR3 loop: CASSFGTGSEKLFF. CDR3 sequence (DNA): TGTGCCAGCTCCTTCGGGACAGGGAGTGAAAAACTGTTTTTT.

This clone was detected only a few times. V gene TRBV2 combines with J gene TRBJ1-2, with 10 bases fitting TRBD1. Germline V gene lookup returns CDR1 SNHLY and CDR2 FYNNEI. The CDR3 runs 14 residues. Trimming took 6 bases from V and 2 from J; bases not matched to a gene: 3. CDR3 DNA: TGTGCCAGCAGATCGGGACAGGGGAACTATGGCTACACCTTC. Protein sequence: CASRSGQGNYGYTF.

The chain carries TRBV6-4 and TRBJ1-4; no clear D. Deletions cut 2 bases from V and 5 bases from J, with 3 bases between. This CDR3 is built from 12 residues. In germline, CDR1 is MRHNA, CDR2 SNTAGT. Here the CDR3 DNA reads TGTGCCAGCAGTGACCAGAATGAAAAACTGTTTTTT. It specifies CASSDQNEKLFF.

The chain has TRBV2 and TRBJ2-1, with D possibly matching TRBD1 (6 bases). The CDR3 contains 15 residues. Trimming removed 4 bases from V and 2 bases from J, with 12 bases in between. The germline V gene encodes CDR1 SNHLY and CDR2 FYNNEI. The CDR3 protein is CASSALGGAYNEQFF. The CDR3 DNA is TGTGCCAGCAGTGCACTAGGGGGAGCCTACAATGAGCAGTTCTTC.

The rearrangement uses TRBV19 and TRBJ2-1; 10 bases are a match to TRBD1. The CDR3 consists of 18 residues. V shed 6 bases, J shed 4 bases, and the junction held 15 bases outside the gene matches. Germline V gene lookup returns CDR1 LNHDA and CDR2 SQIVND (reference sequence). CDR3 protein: CASSEDGTGVRLYNEQFF. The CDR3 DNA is TGTGCCAGTAGCGAAGACGGGACAGGGGTTCGCCTATACAATGAGCAGTTCTTC.

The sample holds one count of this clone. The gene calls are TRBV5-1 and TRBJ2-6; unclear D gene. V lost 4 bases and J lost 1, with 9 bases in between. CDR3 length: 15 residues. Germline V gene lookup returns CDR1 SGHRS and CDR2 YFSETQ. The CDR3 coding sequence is TGCGCCAGCAGCATGGTGGGGTCTGGGGCCAACGTCCTGACTTTC. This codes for CASSMVGSGANVLTF.

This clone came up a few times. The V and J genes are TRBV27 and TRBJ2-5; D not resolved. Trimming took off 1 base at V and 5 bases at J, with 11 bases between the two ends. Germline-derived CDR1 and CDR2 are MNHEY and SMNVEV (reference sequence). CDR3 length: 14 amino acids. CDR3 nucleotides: TGTGCCAGCAGTTTATACTCAATGCGGGAGACCCAGTACTTC. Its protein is CASSLYSMRETQYF.

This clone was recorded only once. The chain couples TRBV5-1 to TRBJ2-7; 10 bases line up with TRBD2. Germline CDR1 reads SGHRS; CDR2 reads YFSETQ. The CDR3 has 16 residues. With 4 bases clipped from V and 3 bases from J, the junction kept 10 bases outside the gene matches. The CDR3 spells CASSPSGLADYYEQYF. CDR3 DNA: TGCGCCAGCAGCCCCTCCGGACTAGCGGATTACTACGAGCAGTACTTC.

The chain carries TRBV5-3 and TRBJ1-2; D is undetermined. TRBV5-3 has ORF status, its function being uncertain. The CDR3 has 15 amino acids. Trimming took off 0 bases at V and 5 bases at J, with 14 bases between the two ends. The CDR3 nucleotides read TGTGCCAGAAGCTTGGTTGTCAGACCATCGTATGGCTACACCTTC. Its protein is CARSLVVRPSYGYTF.

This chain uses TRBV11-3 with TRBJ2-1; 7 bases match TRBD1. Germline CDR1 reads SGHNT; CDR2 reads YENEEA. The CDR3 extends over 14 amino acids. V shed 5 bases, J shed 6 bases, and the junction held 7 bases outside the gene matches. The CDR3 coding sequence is TGTGCCAGCAGCCGTACAGGGGTAAGCAATGAGCAGTTCTTC. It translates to CASSRTGVSNEQFF.

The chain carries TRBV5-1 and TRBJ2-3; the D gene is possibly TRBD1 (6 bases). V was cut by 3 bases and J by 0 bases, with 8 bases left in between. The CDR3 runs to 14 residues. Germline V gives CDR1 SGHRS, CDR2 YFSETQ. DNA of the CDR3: TGCGCCAGCAGCTCACAGGGTAGCACAGATACGCAGTATTTT. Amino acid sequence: CASSSQGSTDTQYF.

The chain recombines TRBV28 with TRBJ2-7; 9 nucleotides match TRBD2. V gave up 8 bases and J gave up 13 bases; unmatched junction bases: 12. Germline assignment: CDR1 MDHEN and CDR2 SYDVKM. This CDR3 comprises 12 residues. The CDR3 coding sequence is TGTGCCAGCGAGACTAGCGGTGACCCGGTTTACTTC. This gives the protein CASETSGDPVYF.

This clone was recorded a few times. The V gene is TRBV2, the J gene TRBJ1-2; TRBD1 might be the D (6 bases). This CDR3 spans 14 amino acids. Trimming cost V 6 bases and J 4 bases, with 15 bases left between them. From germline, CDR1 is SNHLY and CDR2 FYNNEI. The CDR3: CASREGQGGYGYTF. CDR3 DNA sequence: TGTGCCAGCAGGGAGGGACAAGGTGGCTATGGCTACACCTTC. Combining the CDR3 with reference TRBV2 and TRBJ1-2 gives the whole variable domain EPEVTQTPSHQVTQMGQEVILRCVPISNHLYFYWYRQILGQKVEFLVSFYNNEISEKSEIFDDQFSVERPDGSNFTLKIRSTKLEDSAMYFCASREGQGGYGYTFGSGTRLTVV.

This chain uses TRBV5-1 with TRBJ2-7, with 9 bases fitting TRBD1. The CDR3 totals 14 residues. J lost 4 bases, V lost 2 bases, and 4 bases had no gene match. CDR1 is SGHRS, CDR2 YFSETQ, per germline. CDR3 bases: TGCGCCAGCAGCTTACAGGGGGCTCAATACGAGCAGTACTTC. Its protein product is CASSLQGAQYEQYF.

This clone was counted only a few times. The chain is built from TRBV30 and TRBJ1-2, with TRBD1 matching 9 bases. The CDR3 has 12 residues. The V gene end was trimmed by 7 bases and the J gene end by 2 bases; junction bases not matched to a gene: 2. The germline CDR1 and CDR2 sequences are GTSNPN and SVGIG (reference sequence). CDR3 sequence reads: CAYDRGNYGYTF. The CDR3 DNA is TGTGCCTACGACAGGGGGAACTATGGCTACACCTTC.

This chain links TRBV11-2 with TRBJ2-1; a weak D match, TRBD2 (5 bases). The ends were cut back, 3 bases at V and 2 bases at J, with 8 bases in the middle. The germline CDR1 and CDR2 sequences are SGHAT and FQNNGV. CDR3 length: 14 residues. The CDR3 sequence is CASSLVGTYNEQFF. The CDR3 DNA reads TGTGCCAGCAGCTTGGTCGGGACCTACAATGAGCAGTTCTTC.

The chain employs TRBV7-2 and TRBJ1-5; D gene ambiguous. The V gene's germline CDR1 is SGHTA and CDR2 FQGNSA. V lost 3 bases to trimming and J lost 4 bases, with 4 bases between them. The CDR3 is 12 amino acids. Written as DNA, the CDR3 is TGTGCCAGCAGCTTGGCAAATCAGCCCCAGCATTTT. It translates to CASSLANQPQHF.

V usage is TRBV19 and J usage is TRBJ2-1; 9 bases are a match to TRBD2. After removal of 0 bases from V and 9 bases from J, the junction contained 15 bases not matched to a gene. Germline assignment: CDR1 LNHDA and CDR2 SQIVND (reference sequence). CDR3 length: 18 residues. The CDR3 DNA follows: TGTGCCAGTAGTATAGACCTTTTGGGGACTAGCCTAAGGAGTGAGCAGTTCTTC. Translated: CASSIDLLGTSLRSEQFF. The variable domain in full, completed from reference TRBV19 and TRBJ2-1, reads DGGITQSPKYLFRKEGQNVTLSCEQNLNHDAMYWYRQDPGQGLRLIYYSQIVNDFQKGDIAEGYSVSREKKESFPLTVTSAQKNPTAFYLCASSIDLLGTSLRSEQFFGPGTRLTVL.

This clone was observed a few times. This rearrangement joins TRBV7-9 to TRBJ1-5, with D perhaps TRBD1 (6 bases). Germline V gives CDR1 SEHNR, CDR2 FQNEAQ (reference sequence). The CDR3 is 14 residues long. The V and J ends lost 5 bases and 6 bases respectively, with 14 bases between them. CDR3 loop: CASSAQGLSQPQHF. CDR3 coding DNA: TGTGCCAGCAGCGCACAGGGACTCAGTCAGCCCCAGCATTTT.

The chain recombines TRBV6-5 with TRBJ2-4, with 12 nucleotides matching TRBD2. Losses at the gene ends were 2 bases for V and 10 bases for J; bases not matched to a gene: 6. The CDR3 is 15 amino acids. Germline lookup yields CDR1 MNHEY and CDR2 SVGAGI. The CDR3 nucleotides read TGTGCCAGCAGTTACACCGTGGGACTAGCGGGTATTCAGTACTTC. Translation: CASSYTVGLAGIQYF.

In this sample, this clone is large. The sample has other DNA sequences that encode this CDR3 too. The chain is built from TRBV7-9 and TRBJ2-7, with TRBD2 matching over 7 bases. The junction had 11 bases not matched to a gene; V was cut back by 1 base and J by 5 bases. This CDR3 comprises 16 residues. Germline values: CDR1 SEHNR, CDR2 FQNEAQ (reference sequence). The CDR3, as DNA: TGTGCCAGCAGCTTAGTGGGGGAGGGTTTGACCGACGAGCAGTACTTC. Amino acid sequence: CASSLVGEGLTDEQYF.

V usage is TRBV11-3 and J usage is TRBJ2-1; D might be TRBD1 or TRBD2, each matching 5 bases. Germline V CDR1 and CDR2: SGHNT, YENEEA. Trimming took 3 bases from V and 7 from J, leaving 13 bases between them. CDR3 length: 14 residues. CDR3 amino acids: CASSFGDPENEQFF. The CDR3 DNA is TGTGCCAGCAGCTTCGGGGACCCAGAAAATGAGCAGTTCTTC.

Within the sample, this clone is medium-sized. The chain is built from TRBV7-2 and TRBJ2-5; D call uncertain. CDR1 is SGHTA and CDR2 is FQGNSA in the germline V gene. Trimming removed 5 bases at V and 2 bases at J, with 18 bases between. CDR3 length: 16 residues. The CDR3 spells CASSQLRAGTQETQYF. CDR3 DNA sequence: TGTGCCAGCAGCCAGCTCCGGGCAGGCACTCAAGAGACCCAGTACTTC.

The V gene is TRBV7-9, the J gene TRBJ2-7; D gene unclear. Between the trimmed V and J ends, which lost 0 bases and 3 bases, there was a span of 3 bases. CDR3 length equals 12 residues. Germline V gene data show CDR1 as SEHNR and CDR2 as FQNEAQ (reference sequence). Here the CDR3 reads CASSLAVYEQYF. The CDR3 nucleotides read TGTGCCAGCAGCTTAGCTGTCTACGAGCAGTACTTC.

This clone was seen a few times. Here the CDR3 DNA reads TGTGCCAGCACCATAGCGTTCACAGATACGCAGTATTTT. Amino acids: CASTIAFTDTQYF. The V gene is TRBV28, the J gene TRBJ2-3; tentatively, D is TRBD2 (5 bases). Trimming left V 7 bases short and J 2 bases short, with 10 bases between. CDR3 length: 13 residues. Per germline, CDR1 MDHEN and CDR2 SYDVKM.